The 18 T cell receptor beta chains reported below all come from one sample, sequenced in a study of blood T cells in healthy people across ages. Primers used in a second PCR of about 6 to 12 cycles were a sample-barcoded 5' primer and a J-beta primer mix. MiXCR was run by TCRdb on the 5' RACE reads, yielding one entry per CDR3 protein. The repertoire holds around 820,000 distinct CDR3 sequences, with 25% as singletons. This sample also appeared in a second study, on T cells of mothers and their children.

Sequenced sample: blood. These receptors came from a boy aged 10-17 years in good health.

The V call is TRBV7-8, the J call TRBJ2-5; a weak D match, TRBD2 (6 bases). The tail of the sequence fits TRBJ2-1 better, so the J call may be wrong. Germline V gene data show CDR1 as SGHVS and CDR2 as FQNEAQ. This CDR3 spans 16 amino acids. The CDR3 loop reads CASSLLRDFTYNEQFF. CDR3 nucleotide sequence: TGTGCCAGCAGCTTACTCCGGGACTTCACCTACAATGAGCAGTTCTTC.

This clonotype appeared a few times. This rearrangement joins TRBV4-1 to TRBJ1-1; 9 bases are shared with TRBD1. Germline loops: CDR1 MGHRA, CDR2 YSYEKL. V gave up 5 bases and J gave up 6 bases; unmatched junction bases: 10. The CDR3 is 15 amino acids. The CDR3, as DNA: TGCGCCAGCAGCGAAGGGACAGGGTTCAGGCCTGAAGCTTTCTTT. Protein product: CASSEGTGFRPEAFF.

This clonotype has a handful of counts. The chain links TRBV6-1 to TRBJ1-5, with TRBD1 as a possible D gene (6 bases). This CDR3 is built from 16 residues. Germline V gene data show CDR1 as MNHNS and CDR2 as SASEGT. The V and J ends lost 5 bases and 0 bases respectively, with 14 bases between them. The CDR3 coding sequence is TGTGCCAGCAGTCCCGAGTGGGGGCTTAGCAATCAGCCCCAGCATTTT. Translation: CASSPEWGLSNQPQHF.

The chain joins TRBV20-1 to TRBJ2-5; no definite D call. The ends were cut back, 3 bases at V and 7 bases at J, with 12 bases in the middle. CDR3 size: 12 residues. The germline V gene has CDR1 DFQATT and CDR2 SNEGSKA (reference sequence). This CDR3 is CSASKPERTQYF. The CDR3 bases are TGCAGTGCTAGTAAACCCGAAAGGACCCAGTACTTC.

The V gene is TRBV20-1, the J gene TRBJ2-3, with 12 bases that match TRBD2. The CDR3 runs to 15 residues. In germline, CDR1 is DFQATT, CDR2 SNEGSKA (reference sequence). V dropped 6 bases and J dropped 4; count of bases not matched to a gene: 8. The CDR3 region is CSAPSGGAVSDTQYF. The CDR3 region has the DNA TGCAGTGCCCCTAGCGGGGGGGCTGTATCAGATACGCAGTATTTT.

The chain uses TRBV20-1 and TRBJ2-2; 12 bases are shared with TRBD1. V was clipped by 6 bases and J by 5 bases; unmatched bases: 10. Germline CDR1 is DFQATT and CDR2 is SNEGSKA (reference sequence). This CDR3 has 16 residues. CDR3 sequence (DNA): TGCAGTGCCTATTACCGGGACAGGGGGCGAACCGGGGAGCTGTTTTTT. Protein product: CSAYYRDRGRTGELFF.

A word on this clonotype: Germline and junction disagree at one end, which may indicate a read error. V and J are TRBV27 and TRBJ2-1; D is ambiguous. Germline CDR1 MNHEY, CDR2 SMNVEV (reference sequence). This CDR3 is built from 17 residues. The CDR3 DNA reads as TGTGCCAGTAGTTTATCGTTTGGCGCGTTGTCCCGAATCGAGCAGTTCTTC. Amino acids: CASSLSFGALSRIEQFF.

V is TRBV29-1 and J is TRBJ1-2; 9 bases are a match to TRBD1. Per the germline V gene, CDR1 is SQVTM and CDR2 is ANQGSEA. The CDR3 consists of 15 residues. The V gene end was trimmed by 6 bases and the J gene end by 6 bases; junction bases not matched to a gene: 14. For the CDR3, the DNA is TGCAGCGTCGTAGCGGGACAGGGTGAATTAGATGGCTACACCTTC. This encodes CSVVAGQGELDGYTF.

Points on this clonotype: The germline gene is not matched at one end of the junction; a read error may be the cause. This rearrangement joins TRBV5-1 to TRBJ2-5; 7 positions agree with TRBD1. The J call could be wrong; TRBJ2-7 is a better fit for the DNA end. Germline V gene data show CDR1 as SGHRS and CDR2 as YFSETQ. This CDR3 region has 14 residues. Written as DNA, the CDR3 is TGTGCCAGCTCACCAGGGGGTGACCATTACGAGCAGTACTTC. It is translated as CASSPGGDHYEQYF.

V is TRBV7-2 and J is TRBJ2-7; D is ambiguous. The CDR3 loop spans 15 amino acids. CDR1 and CDR2 (germline): SGHTA, FQGNSA. V lost 1 base, J lost 0 bases, and 10 bases lay in between. CDR3 loop: CASSLGGDFSYEQYF. The CDR3 DNA reads TGTGCCAGCAGCTTAGGAGGCGACTTCTCCTACGAGCAGTACTTC.

In its sample, this clonotype was seen a few times. The V gene is TRBV29-1, the J gene TRBJ2-3; 11 positions match TRBD2. This CDR3 contains 15 residues. Trimming took 6 bases from V and 2 from J; bases not matched to a gene: 7. Germline values: CDR1 SQVTM, CDR2 ANQGSEA. The CDR3 here is CSVGTSGDLTDTQYF. CDR3 bases: TGCAGCGTGGGGACTAGCGGAGACCTCACAGATACGCAGTATTTT.

The V gene is TRBV11-2, the J gene TRBJ2-5; D possibly corresponds to TRBD1 (6 bases). Germline CDR1 reads SGHAT; CDR2 reads FQNNGV. V was shortened by 0 bases and J by 4 bases, with 15 bases between the two germline ends. The CDR3 totals 16 residues. The CDR3 nucleotides are TGTGCCAGCAGCTTAGATAGGCCAGGGGATGGAGAGACCCAGTACTTC. Residues: CASSLDRPGDGETQYF.

CDR3 sequence (DNA): TGTGCCTGGGGGGGGGCAGGGGAACCGGAAAAACTGTTTTTT. Protein: CAWGGAGEPEKLFF. The V call is TRBV30, the J call TRBJ1-4; TRBD1 might be the D (6 bases). In germline, CDR1 is GTSNPN, CDR2 SVGIG (reference sequence). The V gene lost 5 bases and the J gene lost 8 bases, with 18 bases spanning the gap. The CDR3 covers 14 residues.

The sample holds a few counts of this clonotype. The rearrangement uses TRBV4-1 and TRBJ2-7; D uncertain. CDR1 is MGHRA and CDR2 is YSYEKL in the germline V gene. This CDR3 region has 15 residues. Trimming stripped 0 bases from V and 4 bases from J, with 13 bases between. The CDR3 protein is CASSQDPSLVYEQYF. CDR3 nucleotide sequence: TGCGCCAGCAGCCAAGATCCCTCCCTCGTATACGAGCAGTACTTC.

This clonotype occurred a few times. The rearrangement uses TRBV7-8 and TRBJ2-1; 9 nucleotides agree with TRBD2. The CDR3 consists of 15 residues. V lost 3 bases, J lost 4 bases, and 4 bases stayed unmatched. CDR1 and CDR2 from the germline V gene are SGHVS and FQNEAQ. In nucleotides, the CDR3 is TGTGCCAGCAGCTTTGGCGGGGGGGGTTACAATGAGCAGTTCTTC. It encodes CASSFGGGGYNEQFF.

This clonotype was observed a few times. V and J are TRBV27 and TRBJ2-1; TRBD2 agrees at 10 bases. J lost 4 bases, V lost 4 bases, and 1 base had no gene match. Germline CDR1 MNHEY, CDR2 SMNVEV (reference sequence). This CDR3 is 14 amino acids long. The CDR3 region has the DNA TGTGCCAGCAGTTCGGGACTAGCGTACAATGAGCAGTTCTTC. It specifies CASSSGLAYNEQFF.

This sequence joins TRBV4-3 and TRBJ2-6; no definite D call. The length of the CDR3 is 16 residues. From germline, CDR1 is LGHNA and CDR2 YSLEER. The ends were cut back, 4 bases at V and 4 bases at J, with 14 bases in the middle. CDR3 bases: TGCGCCAGCAGCCCACCAGGTGTCTCAGGGGCCAACGTCCTGACTTTC. The encoded protein is CASSPPGVSGANVLTF.

The chain employs TRBV28 and TRBJ2-5; 8 bases are a match to TRBD2. The end of the DNA aligns better with TRBJ2-1, so the J call may be wrong. Germline V gives CDR1 MDHEN, CDR2 SYDVKM. The CDR3 sequence is 14 residues long. CDR3 DNA: TGTGCCAGCAAAACGGGAGGGCTCTCGGGTGAGCAGTTCTTC. As protein: CASKTGGLSGEQFF.